This TCR beta chain appears in the sequencing data of a study of molecular identifiers for immune sequencing clone quantification. V dropped 4 bases and J dropped 2; count of bases not matched to a gene: 11. The CDR3 is 16 amino acids. Germline CDR1 reads SGHTA; CDR2 reads FQGNSA. Study-wide results and limits: Whereas clones above 20 RNA copies held under 1% of naive-cell molecules, they held over 97% of effector molecules. Because of identical TCR molecules sharing a barcode, sizes of highly expanded clones could be underestimated.

The sample holds many counts of this clonotype. The antigen is not known. Methods described previously were used for bulk TCR libraries, and listed TCR primers were applied. TCRdb recomputed calls from the PCR reads with MiXCR, one row per CDR3 protein. The table includes some 320,000 distinct CDR3 sequences, about a fifth detected once. With RNA at 10%, 30% or 50%, naive CD8 libraries came from approximately 22,000 to 940,000 sorted cells. The specimen sequenced was naive CD8+ T cells from blood, with Jurkat cell RNA spiked in. Subset specified: FACS-sorted CD8+CD4-CCR7+CD45RA+ naive T cells. This clonotype originated in a human donor in good health. Some libraries in this study had Jurkat cell RNA spiked in. This sequence joins TRBV7-2 and TRBJ2-7, with 7 nucleotides matching TRBD1. CDR3 in DNA: TGTGCCAGCAGCTCTGCCCCACAGGGGTTCCCCTACGAGCAGTACTTC. Translated, it gives CASSSAPQGFPYEQYF.